A single sample is the source of the 32 T cell receptor beta chains below, sequenced in a study of blood T cell repertoires in COVID-19. Data came from immunoSEQ multiplex PCR; TCRdb stores just in-frame clones and leaves some out. The sample has hundreds of thousands of clones; around nine tenths are singletons. The sequencing sample was made of peripheral blood. The receptors were gathered from a woman aged 18-35 years who had recovered from COVID-19.

This chain uses TRBV19 with TRBJ2-4; TRBD1 matches at 12 bases. The CDR3 totals 16 residues. V was clipped by 5 bases and J by 3 bases; unmatched bases: 5. CDR1 LNHDA and CDR2 SQIVND come from the germline V gene (reference sequence). The chain's CDR3 is CASSDGTGGFKNIQYF. CDR3 nucleotides: TGTGCCAGTAGTGACGGGACAGGGGGCTTCAAAAACATTCAGTACTTC.

The chain has TRBV6-5 and TRBJ2-7; D is undetermined. From germline, CDR1 is MNHEY and CDR2 SVGAGI. There are 11 residues in the CDR3. The V and J ends lost 4 bases and 3 bases respectively, with 4 bases between them. The CDR3 coding sequence is TGTGCCAGCAGTTCCTTCTACGAGCAGTACTTC. Its protein is CASSSFYEQYF.

This chain uses TRBV29-1 with TRBJ1-4; unclear D gene. Germline assignment: CDR1 SQVTM and CDR2 ANQGSEA. V was trimmed by 8 bases and J by 7 bases, leaving 11 bases between them. This CDR3 has 11 residues. In DNA, the CDR3 is TGCAGCTCGAGTCTCGGTGAAAAACTGTTTTTT. This gives the protein CSSSLGEKLFF.

This CDR3 reads CASSPPAGGENTQYF. In DNA, the CDR3 is TGCGCCAGCAGCCCCCCGGCCGGGGGTGAAAATACGCAGTATTTT. The genes are TRBV5-1 and TRBJ2-3; D perhaps matches TRBD2 (6 bases). Trimming stripped 4 bases from V and 7 bases from J, with 19 bases between. Per the germline V gene, CDR1 is SGHRS and CDR2 is YFSETQ. The CDR3 consists of 15 residues.

Only one count was recorded for this clone. V gene TRBV29-1 combines with J gene TRBJ1-2, with a weak D call TRBD1 (6 bases). Germline values: CDR1 SQVTM, CDR2 ANQGSEA. The germline V and J ends were trimmed by 8 bases and 8 bases, with 18 bases remaining between them. CDR3 length: 12 residues. The CDR3 DNA reads TGCAGCTCCGAAGGCAGGGGAAAAGGCTACACCTTC. Amino acid sequence: CSSEGRGKGYTF.

V and J are TRBV15 and TRBJ2-5, with D possibly being TRBD1 (5 bases). The germline V gene has CDR1 LNHNV and CDR2 YYDKDF (reference sequence). CDR3 size: 15 residues. V was trimmed by 0 bases and J by 4 bases, leaving 12 bases between them. This CDR3 is CATSREVPGRETQYF. The CDR3 DNA reads as TGTGCCACCAGCAGAGAGGTCCCAGGGCGAGAGACCCAGTACTTC.

The rearrangement links TRBV7-9 to TRBJ2-1; D remains ambiguous. The CDR3 length is 12 residues. CDR1 is SEHNR, CDR2 FQNEAQ, per germline (reference sequence). Trimming removed 6 bases at V and 8 bases at J, with 11 bases between. The CDR3 reads CASSESSYEQFF. The CDR3 nucleotides are TGTGCCAGCAGTGAGTCTAGTTATGAGCAGTTCTTC.

This clone has only a few counts. The chain employs TRBV5-4 and TRBJ1-1; D is unresolved. Per germline, CDR1 SGHNT and CDR2 YYREEE (reference sequence). This CDR3 contains 14 residues. The germline V and J ends were trimmed by 5 bases and 3 bases, with 14 bases remaining between them. CDR3 sequence: CASSPGRGYTEAFF. The CDR3 DNA reads as TGTGCCAGCAGTCCAGGCCGGGGATACACTGAAGCTTTCTTT.

The chain joins TRBV27 to TRBJ2-7; D uncertain. CDR1 MNHEY and CDR2 SMNVEV come from the germline V gene (reference sequence). V lost 0 bases and J 2 bases, leaving 5 bases between the germline ends. This CDR3 region has 13 residues. The CDR3 spells CASSLSQAYEQYF. CDR3 sequence (DNA): TGTGCCAGCAGTTTATCACAAGCCTACGAGCAGTACTTC.

The table lists this clone with a count of one. The chain carries TRBV12-5 and TRBJ1-1; D remains ambiguous. V was shortened by 2 bases and J by 1 base, with 5 bases between the two germline ends. Germline V gives CDR1 LGHNT, CDR2 FRNRAP. This CDR3 is built from 13 residues. CDR3: CASGLFRNTEAFF. The CDR3 DNA follows: TGTGCTAGTGGTTTGTTCAGGAACACTGAAGCTTTCTTT.

This chain uses TRBV5-1 with TRBJ2-1; D is unclear. V lost 1 base, J lost 4 bases, and 12 bases lay in between. The CDR3 runs 15 residues. Germline V gives CDR1 SGHRS, CDR2 YFSETQ. The CDR3 DNA reads TGCGCCAGCAGCTTGCCCGGTCCCGTTTACAATGAGCAGTTCTTC. The encoded protein is CASSLPGPVYNEQFF.

J is TRBJ2-3 and V is TRBV27; 8 bases are a match to TRBD2. The CDR3 has 17 residues. Germline V gene sequence: CDR1 MNHEY, CDR2 SMNVEV (reference sequence). Trimming took 0 bases from V and 3 from J; bases not matched to a gene: 8. The CDR3 is CASSLSLPPGGTDTQYF. CDR3 in DNA: TGTGCCAGCAGTTTATCGCTACCCCCGGGAGGGACAGATACGCAGTATTTT.

The chain joins TRBV18 to TRBJ1-2, with 8 bases matching TRBD1. The CDR3 loop spans 15 amino acids. V was pared by 2 bases and J by 5 bases, with 7 bases of the junction left unmatched. Germline-derived CDR1 and CDR2 are KGHSH and LQKENI. Written as DNA, the CDR3 is TGTGCCAGCTCACCATTCAGGGGGCAGGAGTATGGCTACACCTTC. This gives the protein CASSPFRGQEYGYTF.

This clone was picked up a small number of times. V is TRBV7-2 and J is TRBJ2-7, with D perhaps matching TRBD1 (5 bases). Germline V CDR1 and CDR2: SGHTA, FQGNSA. This CDR3 contains 15 residues. V was shortened by 5 bases and J by 9 bases, with 23 bases between the two germline ends. This CDR3 reads CASSRLVATLQGQYF. CDR3 DNA: TGTGCCAGCAGCCGCCTAGTGGCTACACTGCAGGGGCAGTACTTC. The whole variable domain, remainder taken from reference TRBV7-2 and TRBJ2-7, is GAGVSQSPSNKVTEKGKDVELRCDPISGHTALYWYRQSLGQGLEFLIYFQGNSAPDKSGLPSDRFSAERTGGSVSTLTIQRTQQEDSAVYLCASSRLVATLQGQYFGPGTRLTVT.

V gene TRBV28 combines with J gene TRBJ2-1; 11 bases fit TRBD2. The CDR3 contains 19 residues. V was clipped by 5 bases and J by 5 bases; unmatched bases: 17. Germline CDR1 MDHEN, CDR2 SYDVKM. The CDR3 here is CASSPFLGLAGGTDNEQFF. For the CDR3, the DNA is TGTGCCAGCAGTCCCTTCTTGGGGCTAGCGGGAGGTACCGACAATGAGCAGTTCTTC.

This clone was detected a few times. The chain carries TRBV7-3 and TRBJ1-2; TRBD1 agrees at 8 bases. J lost 7 bases, V lost 3 bases, and 4 bases had no gene match. This CDR3 contains 13 residues. CDR1 is SGHTA, CDR2 FQGTGA, per germline. The CDR3 is CASSLGTGGGYTF. The DNA for the CDR3 is TGTGCCAGCAGCTTGGGGACAGGTGGTGGCTACACCTTC.

Details on this clone: Because the CDR3 is missing its conserved closing phenylalanine or tryptophan, this is likely a read error. Because the CDR3's place on the DNA is in doubt, the DNA is left out and the CDR3 is given as listed by TCRdb. CDR3 loop: CASSEWSRI. The J gene is TRBJ2-7, the V gene TRBV10-1; the D call in the table, TRBD1, was not verified against the DNA. The CDR3 is made up of 9 amino acids, end residues included. The V gene's germline CDR1 is WNHNN and CDR2 SYGVQD (reference sequence).

This chain connects TRBV27 to TRBJ2-1, with D possibly TRBD1 on 7 matching bases. The CDR3 runs to 16 residues. CDR1 and CDR2 (germline): MNHEY, SMNVEV (reference sequence). With 5 bases removed from V and 0 bases from J, the gap between germline ends came to 14 bases. CDR3 sequence: CASSGGPGGSYNEQFF. Written as DNA, the CDR3 is TGTGCCAGCAGTGGGGGGCCAGGGGGCTCCTACAATGAGCAGTTCTTC.

The gene calls are TRBV5-1 and TRBJ2-2; weak D call: TRBD2 (5 bases). CDR1 SGHRS and CDR2 YFSETQ come from the germline V gene. Trimming pared 4 bases from V and 2 bases from J, leaving 15 bases between. The CDR3 has 16 amino acids. The CDR3 nucleotides read TGCGCCAGCAGCGCTCCCCCCGGGGTAAACACCGGGGAGCTGTTTTTT. Its translation: CASSAPPGVNTGELFF. The variable domain in full, completed from reference TRBV5-1 and TRBJ2-2, reads KAGVTQTPRYLIKTRGQQVTLSCSPISGHRSVSWYQQTPGQGLQFLFEYFSETQRNKGNFPGRFSGRQFSNSRSEMNVSTLELGDSALYLCASSAPPGVNTGELFFGEGSRLTVL.

This clone has a single count. The V gene is TRBV14, the J gene TRBJ2-1, with 9 bases aligning to TRBD2. CDR3 size: 16 residues. Germline CDR1 is SGHDN and CDR2 is FVKESK. The J segment lost 4 bases and the V segment lost 3 bases, leaving 7 bases of the junction unmatched. CDR3 region: CASSHLQTSGYNEQFF. In DNA form, the CDR3 reads TGTGCCAGCAGCCATTTGCAGACTAGCGGTTACAATGAGCAGTTCTTC.

This clone has a single count. The chain is built from TRBV6-2 or TRBV6-3 and TRBJ1-6; D is unresolved. Per the germline V gene, CDR1 is MNHEY and CDR2 is SVGEGT. With 2 bases removed from V and 14 bases from J, the gap between germline ends came to 10 bases. The CDR3 spans 12 residues. CDR3 region: CASSYGVSALHF. CDR3 nucleotides: TGTGCCAGCAGTTACGGTGTTTCGGCCCTCCACTTT.

Only one count was recorded for this clone. As DNA, the CDR3 is TGTGCCAGTCAACCGGGGGAAGGGTATGGCTACACCTTC. Protein: CASQPGEGYGYTF. This chain connects TRBV19 to TRBJ1-2; possibly TRBD1 for D (5 bases). CDR1 is LNHDA, CDR2 SQIVND, per germline (reference sequence). V was clipped by 8 bases and J by 5 bases, with 15 bases between them. The CDR3 has 13 residues.

V gene TRBV4-2 combines with J gene TRBJ2-2, with 8 nucleotides matching TRBD2. CDR3 length: 16 residues. The V segment lost 2 bases and the J segment 3 bases; nucleotides outside the gene matches: 5. Per the germline V gene, CDR1 is LGHNA and CDR2 is YNFKEQ. The CDR3 region has the DNA TGTGCCAGCAGCCAATACGGGAGGGCCGACACCGGGGAGCTGTTTTTT. It yields the protein CASSQYGRADTGELFF.

This chain uses TRBV6-2 or TRBV6-3 with TRBJ2-3, with 8 nucleotides matching TRBD2. The length of the CDR3 is 16 residues. The V and J ends lost 2 bases and 5 bases, in that order; junction bases with no gene match: 9. Germline V gene data show CDR1 as MNHEY and CDR2 as SVGEGT. Here the CDR3 DNA reads TGTGCCAGCAGTTACCCCATAGCGGGGACCAGAGATACGCAGTATTTT. Its protein is CASSYPIAGTRDTQYF.

The chain is built from TRBV4-1 and TRBJ1-1; D is perhaps TRBD1 (5 bases). The V gene's germline CDR1 is MGHRA and CDR2 YSYEKL. The CDR3 length is 15 residues. The V and J ends lost 3 bases and 1 base respectively, with 12 bases between them. DNA for the CDR3: TGCGCCAGCAGCCACACCGACGGGGGGAACACTGAAGCTTTCTTT. Protein sequence: CASSHTDGGNTEAFF.

The chain joins TRBV6-6 to TRBJ2-1; 14 nucleotides line up with TRBD2. The germline CDR1 and CDR2 sequences are MNHNY and SVGAGI (reference sequence). Trimming took 6 bases from V and 7 from J; bases not matched to a gene: 5. This CDR3 has 15 amino acids. The CDR3 bases are TGTGCCAGCAGAAAGGGGACTAGCGGGAGTAATGAGCAGTTCTTC. Translating it yields CASRKGTSGSNEQFF.

This chain uses TRBV28 with TRBJ2-1; TRBD1 agrees at 8 bases. The V gene's germline CDR1 is MDHEN and CDR2 SYDVKM. V shed 6 bases, J shed 9 bases, and the junction held 4 bases outside the gene matches. The CDR3 is made up of 12 amino acids. CDR3 DNA: TGTGCCAGCAGGCAGGGGGCGAGTGAGCAGTTCTTC. Protein: CASRQGASEQFF.

This clone has more than one count but fewer than ten. J is TRBJ2-7 and V is TRBV14; 7 positions match TRBD1. From germline, CDR1 is SGHDN and CDR2 FVKESK. V trimming: 1 base; J trimming: 7 bases; junction bases outside the gene matches: 13. The CDR3 is 16 residues long. The CDR3, as DNA: TGTGCCAGCAGCCAAGTCCGAACCGGGACAGTCTGGGAGCAGTACTTC. Its translation is CASSQVRTGTVWEQYF.

V gene TRBV29-1 combines with J gene TRBJ2-1, with 10 bases matching TRBD1. This CDR3 comprises 14 residues. Germline CDR1 and CDR2: SQVTM and ANQGSEA. Trimming cost V 7 bases and J 5 bases; bases outside gene matches: 8. The CDR3 region is CSAGEGQGNNEQFF. The CDR3 DNA reads TGCAGCGCCGGGGAGGGACAGGGGAACAATGAGCAGTTCTTC.

V usage is TRBV7-3 and J usage is TRBJ1-1; D is perhaps TRBD1 (6 bases). Germline V lookup: CDR1 SGHTA, CDR2 FQGTGA. Trimming removed 4 bases at V and 0 bases at J, with 12 bases between. This CDR3 spans 15 amino acids. This CDR3 is CASSSPDSMNTEAFF. For the CDR3, the DNA is TGTGCCAGCAGCTCCCCGGACAGCATGAACACTGAAGCTTTCTTT.

The rearrangement joins TRBV18 to TRBJ1-4; D is possibly TRBD1 (6 bases). Germline loops: CDR1 KGHSH, CDR2 LQKENI. This CDR3 spans 15 amino acids. Trimming cost V 5 bases and J 8 bases, with 18 bases left between them. CDR3: CASSSQGLDGEKLFF. The CDR3 nucleotides read TGTGCCAGCTCATCGCAGGGGTTAGATGGCGAAAAACTGTTTTTT. The full variable domain, completed using reference TRBV18 and TRBJ1-4, is NAGVMQNPRHLVRRRGQEARLRCSPMKGHSHVYWYRQLPEEGLKFMVYLQKENIIDESGMPKERFSAEFPKEGPSILRIQQVVRGDSAAYFCASSSQGLDGEKLFFGSGTQLSVL.

The gene calls are TRBV5-1 and TRBJ1-2; 10 bases fit TRBD1. The CDR3 has 15 amino acids. Germline V lookup: CDR1 SGHRS, CDR2 YFSETQ. The ends lost 3 bases at V and 6 bases at J; junction bases unmatched: 8. The CDR3 protein is CASSSTGGAEHGYTF. Written as DNA, the CDR3 is TGCGCCAGCAGCTCGACAGGGGGCGCTGAGCATGGCTACACCTTC. Supplemented by reference TRBV5-1 and TRBJ1-2, the full variable domain reads KAGVTQTPRYLIKTRGQQVTLSCSPISGHRSVSWYQQTPGQGLQFLFEYFSETQRNKGNFPGRFSGRQFSNSRSEMNVSTLELGDSALYLCASSSTGGAEHGYTFGSGTRLTVV.